The following is a T cell receptor beta chain sequence with its context. This specimen belongs to a study of blood T cell repertoires in COVID-19. As for the study in general: The United States, Italy and Spain provided the acute and convalescent COVID-19 samples. Sources were T cells, B-cell-depleted T cells, or PBMCs; the material itself was cDNA or gDNA.

With V trimmed by 6 bases and J by 5 bases, 8 bases remained unmatched. CDR3 length equals 13 residues. CDR1 is GTSNPN and CDR2 is SVGIG in the germline V gene (reference sequence). Original processing notes: Estimates of nucleated cell counts were drawn from the amplification of reference gene primers. The protocol was immunoSEQ multiplex PCR, while the TCRdb copy is restricted to in-frame clones and leaves out a portion. The V and J calls and clone size were taken over from that table, and D and trimming were inferred from the DNA. The sample has 100,000 to 150,000 clones; roughly 83% are singletons.

The source is a man aged 35-49 years with active or convalescent COVID-19. The chain couples TRBV30 to TRBJ2-7; 9 bases are shared with TRBD2. The sample was peripheral blood. The CDR3 protein is CACSLSGSDEQYF. For the CDR3, the DNA is TGTGCCTGTTCGCTTAGCGGGAGCGACGAGCAGTACTTC.